Shown below are 15 T cell receptor beta chains from a single sample sequenced in a study of T cells in tuberculosis. Generated by immunoSEQ multiplex PCR, the TCRdb table keeps only in-frame clones and is missing some. The table includes 25,000 to 35,000 clones, 80% to 95% detected once. The sequencing input was PBMCs. These receptors were taken from a donor aged 10-29 years with latent tuberculosis or without tuberculosis infection. Some clones in this sample may be carry-over from other donors' samples.

The rearrangement joins TRBV30 to TRBJ1-1, with D unclear. The germline CDR1 and CDR2 sequences are GTSNPN and SVGIG (reference sequence). Trimming pared 2 bases from V and 2 bases from J, leaving 9 bases between. This CDR3 is 13 amino acids long. CDR3 protein: CAWSTRRNTEAFF. DNA of the CDR3: TGTGCCTGGAGTACAAGGAGAAACACTGAAGCTTTCTTT.

The CDR3 region is CATSRGTGGSGYTF. The CDR3 DNA is TGTGCCACCAGCAGGGGGACAGGGGGTTCTGGCTACACCTTC. This sequence joins TRBV15 and TRBJ1-2, with 11 bases fitting TRBD1. Germline trimming cut 3 bases from V and 7 bases from J; bases unmatched to any gene: 4. Germline V gene data show CDR1 as LNHNV and CDR2 as YYDKDF (reference sequence). The length of the CDR3 is 14 residues.

This sequence joins TRBV28 and TRBJ2-5; 7 positions agree with TRBD2. The V gene end was trimmed by 5 bases and the J gene end by 3 bases; junction bases not matched to a gene: 0. The CDR3 length is 12 residues. Per germline, CDR1 MDHEN and CDR2 SYDVKM. The CDR3 loop is CASSSGKETQYF. The CDR3 DNA sequence: TGTGCCAGCAGTAGCGGGAAAGAGACCCAGTACTTC.

The J gene is TRBJ2-5, the V gene TRBV6-1, with 8 bases lining up with TRBD1. V was clipped by 6 bases and J by 3 bases; unmatched bases: 9. The CDR3 is 15 amino acids. The germline gives CDR1 MNHNS, CDR2 SASEGT. Here the CDR3 reads CASSPLDRGKETQYF. CDR3 DNA sequence: TGTGCCAGCAGCCCCCTCGACAGGGGTAAAGAGACCCAGTACTTC.

This rearrangement joins TRBV11-2 to TRBJ1-4; TRBD1 matches at 8 bases. The CDR3 sequence is 14 residues long. J gave up 7 bases and V 1 base, and 2 bases lay outside the gene matches. The V gene's germline CDR1 is SGHAT and CDR2 FQNNGV. The CDR3 spells CASSLGQGAEKLFF. DNA for the CDR3: TGTGCCAGCAGCTTAGGGCAGGGGGCTGAAAAACTGTTTTTT.

The gene calls are TRBV5-8 and TRBJ1-2; TRBD1 might be the D (5 bases). This CDR3 has 15 amino acids. In germline, CDR1 is SGHTS, CDR2 YDEGEE. V was clipped by 0 bases and J by 7 bases, with 16 bases between them. The CDR3 is CASSLESLGRGGYTF. The CDR3 DNA is TGTGCCAGCAGCTTGGAGAGCCTTGGTAGGGGTGGCTACACCTTC.

The chain carries TRBV10-3 and TRBJ1-1; D is ambiguous. The germline V gene has CDR1 ENHRY and CDR2 SYGVKD. V lost 0 bases and J lost 8, with 7 bases in between. CDR3 size: 12 residues. The CDR3 DNA reads TGTGCCATCAGTGAGTCGTGGGAGGAAGCTTTCTTT. It specifies CAISESWEEAFF.

This sequence joins TRBV2 and TRBJ2-7; 10 nucleotides line up with TRBD1. The CDR3 length is 12 residues. With V trimmed by 6 bases and J by 6 bases, 2 bases remained unmatched. Germline assignment: CDR1 SNHLY and CDR2 FYNNEI. CDR3 DNA: TGTGCCAGCAGGAGGGACAGGGGCGAGCAGTACTTC. Its protein product is CASRRDRGEQYF. The whole variable domain, remainder taken from reference TRBV2 and TRBJ2-7, is EPEVTQTPSHQVTQMGQEVILRCVPISNHLYFYWYRQILGQKVEFLVSFYNNEISEKSEIFDDQFSVERPDGSNFTLKIRSTKLEDSAMYFCASRRDRGEQYFGPGTRLTVT.

This clone was detected once. This chain uses TRBV4-1 with TRBJ1-1; TRBD1 is a possible D gene (5 bases). Germline lookup yields CDR1 MGHRA and CDR2 YSYEKL. CDR3 length: 15 amino acids. V lost 3 bases and J lost 1, with 12 bases in between. The DNA for the CDR3 is TGCGCCAGCAGCCACCTGAGGACACAGAACACTGAAGCTTTCTTT. Its translation is CASSHLRTQNTEAFF.

This sequence joins TRBV2 and TRBJ2-7; 8 bases fit TRBD1. The CDR3 totals 13 residues. Germline loops: CDR1 SNHLY, CDR2 FYNNEI. The V segment lost 6 bases and the J segment 2 bases; nucleotides outside the gene matches: 3. The CDR3 sequence: CASRDRATYEQYF. CDR3 bases: TGTGCCAGCAGGGACAGGGCCACCTACGAGCAGTACTTC.

The chain recombines TRBV5-6 with TRBJ1-2; the D gene is possibly TRBD1 (5 bases). The CDR3 covers 15 residues. Germline V gene sequence: CDR1 SGHDT, CDR2 YYEEEE. The ends were cut back, 4 bases at V and 4 bases at J, with 17 bases in the middle. This CDR3 reads CASSPTRANFYGYTF. CDR3 nucleotide sequence: TGTGCCAGCAGCCCAACCAGGGCCAATTTCTATGGCTACACCTTC.

The chain couples TRBV9 to TRBJ1-1; D unresolved. V lost 3 bases, J lost 7 bases, and 10 bases lay in between. Germline V gives CDR1 SGDLS, CDR2 YYNGEE. There are 12 residues in the CDR3. In DNA, the CDR3 is TGTGCCAGCAGCGGGAGGATAGGTGAAGCTTTCTTT. It codes for CASSGRIGEAFF.

The chain's CDR3 is CASSKRSGSLDTGELFF. DNA of the CDR3: TGTGCCAGCAGCAAGCGTAGCGGGAGTTTGGACACCGGGGAGCTGTTTTTT. The chain employs TRBV7-2 and TRBJ2-2, with 9 positions matching TRBD2. The CDR3 runs 17 residues. After removal of 5 bases from V and 3 bases from J, the junction contained 10 bases not matched to a gene. CDR1 and CDR2 from the germline V gene are SGHTA and FQGNSA.

This chain's CDR3 is CASSLAYRLAGGTDTQYF. CDR3 nucleotide sequence: TGTGCCAGCAGCTTAGCGTATAGACTAGCGGGAGGCACAGATACGCAGTATTTT. The chain uses TRBV7-8 and TRBJ2-3, with 12 bases lining up with TRBD2. This CDR3 has 18 residues. Per germline, CDR1 SGHVS and CDR2 FQNEAQ. V lost 0 bases and J lost 1; bases outside the gene matches: 5.

V is TRBV12-5 and J is TRBJ1-1; weak D call: TRBD1 (6 bases). Germline values: CDR1 LGHNT, CDR2 FRNRAP. The length of the CDR3 is 15 residues. Trimming shortened V by 2 bases and J by 5 bases, and 15 bases separated the two germline ends. The CDR3, as DNA: TGTGCTAGTGGTTTGTCTCACAGGGAAAGGACTGAAGCTTTCTTT. Translating gives CASGLSHRERTEAFF.